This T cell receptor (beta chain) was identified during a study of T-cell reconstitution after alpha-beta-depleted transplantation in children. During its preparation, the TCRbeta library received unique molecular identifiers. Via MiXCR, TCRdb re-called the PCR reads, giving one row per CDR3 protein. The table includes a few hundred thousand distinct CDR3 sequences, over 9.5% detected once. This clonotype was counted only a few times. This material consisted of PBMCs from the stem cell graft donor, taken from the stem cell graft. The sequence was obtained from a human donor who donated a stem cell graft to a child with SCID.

The CDR3: CASSLHSLGLPYEQYF. CDR3 nucleotide sequence: TGTGCCAGCAGCCTCCACTCACTCGGACTCCCATACGAGCAGTACTTC. The chain uses TRBV7-6 and TRBJ2-7; perhaps TRBD2 as D (5 bases). The germline gives CDR1 SGHVS, CDR2 FNYEAQ. With 5 bases removed from V and 4 bases from J, the gap between germline ends came to 21 bases. The CDR3 extends over 16 amino acids. The whole variable domain, filled in from reference TRBV7-6 and TRBJ2-7, reads GAGVSQSPRYKVTKRGQDVALRCDPISGHVSLYWYRQALGQGPEFLTYFNYEAQQDKSGLPNDRFSAERPEGSISTLTIQRTEQRDSAMYRCASSLHSLGLPYEQYFGPGTRLTVT.